What follows are 9 T cell receptor beta chains derived from one specimen sequenced in a study of blood T cell repertoires in COVID-19. Clones were read by immunoSEQ multiplex PCR, and TCRdb kept only the in-frame ones, dropping some. The repertoire holds roughly 63,000 clones, around 79% seen once, with about 31% in the top ten. The sample comprised peripheral blood. These receptors were collected from a human donor in a cohort sampled during active COVID-19.

The chain links TRBV30 to TRBJ2-3, with D perhaps TRBD1 (5 bases). CDR1 GTSNPN and CDR2 SVGIG come from the germline V gene (reference sequence). V was pared by 3 bases and J by 6 bases, with 16 bases between. The CDR3 contains 14 residues. The CDR3 protein is CAWSVGREADTQYF. The CDR3 nucleotides read TGTGCCTGGAGCGTCGGCAGGGAAGCCGATACGCAGTATTTT.

In its sample, this clone was seen once. The V and J genes are TRBV28 and TRBJ2-1, with TRBD1 identical over 9 bases. The CDR3 contains 16 residues. Germline-derived CDR1 and CDR2 are MDHEN and SYDVKM. Germline trimming cut 8 bases from V and 7 bases from J; bases unmatched to any gene: 15. The CDR3 sequence is CASSEPGQGMVNEQFF. CDR3 DNA sequence: TGTGCCAGCTCAGAGCCGGGACAGGGAATGGTGAATGAGCAGTTCTTC.

This CDR3 reads CASANSGLAGELFF. The CDR3 DNA is TGTGCTAGTGCCAATAGCGGCCTAGCCGGGGAGCTGTTTTTT. This chain joins TRBV12-5 and TRBJ2-2; the D gene is possibly TRBD2 (6 bases). The CDR3 consists of 14 residues. Trimming cost V 7 bases and J 6 bases, with 15 bases left between them. Germline lookup yields CDR1 LGHNT and CDR2 FRNRAP.

This chain links TRBV18 with TRBJ2-1, with 9 bases lining up with TRBD2. The V and J ends lost 4 bases and 4 bases, in that order; junction bases with no gene match: 8. The germline V gene encodes CDR1 KGHSH and CDR2 LQKENI. The CDR3 loop spans 16 amino acids. Here the CDR3 reads CASSLTSSGGYNEQFF. CDR3 coding DNA: TGTGCCAGCTCACTAACCTCCAGCGGGGGGTACAATGAGCAGTTCTTC.

The chain couples TRBV6-5 to TRBJ2-1; 9 nucleotides line up with TRBD1. The CDR3 length is 15 residues. Trimming cost V 6 bases and J 1 base; bases outside gene matches: 4. Germline V lookup: CDR1 MNHEY, CDR2 SVGAGI. In DNA form, the CDR3 reads TGTGCCAGCAGCCCCGACAGGGGGTCCTACAATGAGCAGTTCTTC. It codes for CASSPDRGSYNEQFF.

The gene calls are TRBV2 and TRBJ1-2, with D possibly matching TRBD1 (5 bases). Trimming removed 3 bases from V and 3 bases from J, with 14 bases in between. This CDR3 contains 15 residues. In germline, CDR1 is SNHLY, CDR2 FYNNEI. The CDR3 protein is CASSEFRTGDYGYTF. The CDR3 coding sequence is TGTGCCAGCAGTGAGTTCAGAACAGGAGACTATGGCTACACCTTC.

In DNA, the CDR3 is TGTGCCAGCAGTGGAGCTAGCCTTAGCACAGATACGCAGTATTTT. This sequence encodes CASSGASLSTDTQYF. The gene calls are TRBV2 and TRBJ2-3; the D gene is possibly TRBD2 (5 bases). Trimming stripped 4 bases from V and 0 bases from J, with 11 bases between. This CDR3 has 15 residues. Germline CDR1 is SNHLY and CDR2 is FYNNEI. The variable domain in full, completed from reference TRBV2 and TRBJ2-3, reads EPEVTQTPSHQVTQMGQEVILRCVPISNHLYFYWYRQILGQKVEFLVSFYNNEISEKSEIFDDQFSVERPDGSNFTLKIRSTKLEDSAMYFCASSGASLSTDTQYFGPGTRLTVL.

This clone was seen a few times. The CDR3 is CASSGPGGEKLFF. The CDR3 DNA reads TGTGCCAGCAGCGGACCAGGGGGGGAAAAACTGTTTTTT. V is TRBV9 and J is TRBJ1-4, with 7 bases that match TRBD1. V shed 3 bases, J shed 8 bases, and the junction held 4 bases outside the gene matches. Germline V gene sequence: CDR1 SGDLS, CDR2 YYNGEE. This CDR3 region has 13 residues.

V gene TRBV19 combines with J gene TRBJ2-7; tentatively, D is TRBD1 (6 bases). The germline V and J ends were trimmed by 4 bases and 5 bases, with 24 bases remaining between them. CDR1 is LNHDA and CDR2 is SQIVND in the germline V gene (reference sequence). The length of the CDR3 is 17 residues. The CDR3 DNA follows: TGTGCCAGTAGTACCAAAACGCCAGGGACACCTCATCACGAGCAGTACTTC. It yields the protein CASSTKTPGTPHHEQYF.